The clone carrying this TCR beta chain has ten or more counts. Antigen specificity is unknown. The data stem from a study of T cells after yellow fever vaccination. As for the study in general: Fractions containing few cells were prepared with SMART-Seq v4 Ultra Low Input.

General study findings and limits: Reappearing after the booster were most of the clones from primary vaccination (about 96% CD4, 85% to 90% CD8). A secondary response was less intense yet reached its peak sooner, at day 5 versus 15.

The length of the CDR3 is 13 residues. Trimming shortened V by 3 bases and J by 6 bases, and 11 bases separated the two germline ends. Germline V gene data show CDR1 as SGHTA and CDR2 as FQGNSA. For TCR, cDNA came from 5'RACE template switching, which added a universal primer site and UMIs. Each CDR3 protein is one row after TCRdb ran MiXCR on the 5' RACE reads. The sample yields 340,000 or so distinct CDR3 sequences, 12% seen once. The sample consisted of CD4+ T cells sorted from PBMCs, taken 15 days after the yellow fever booster vaccination. The rearrangement links TRBV7-2 to TRBJ1-1; no clear D gene. The receptor was isolated from a man aged 18 to 29 who received the YFV17D yellow fever vaccine. The CDR3 region is CASSLRERAEAFF. The DNA for the CDR3 is TGTGCCAGCAGCTTGAGGGAAAGGGCTGAAGCTTTCTTT.